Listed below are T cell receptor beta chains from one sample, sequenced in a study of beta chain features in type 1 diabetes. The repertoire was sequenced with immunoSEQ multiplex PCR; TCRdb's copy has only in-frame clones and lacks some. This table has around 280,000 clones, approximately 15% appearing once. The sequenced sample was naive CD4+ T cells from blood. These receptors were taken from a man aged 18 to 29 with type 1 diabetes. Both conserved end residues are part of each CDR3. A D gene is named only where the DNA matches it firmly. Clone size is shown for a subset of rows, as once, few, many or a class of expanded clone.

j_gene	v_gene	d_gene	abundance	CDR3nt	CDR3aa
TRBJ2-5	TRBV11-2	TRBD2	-	TGTGCCAGCAGCCTGGGGCTAGCGGGGTCGGAGACCCAGTACTTC	CASSLGLAGSETQYF
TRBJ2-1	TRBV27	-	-	TGTGCCAGCAGTACTAGGAATGAGCAGTTCTTC	CASSTRNEQFF
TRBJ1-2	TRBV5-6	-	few	TGTGCCAGCAGCTTCCTCCAGGGGACCTATGGCTACACCTTC	CASSFLQGTYGYTF
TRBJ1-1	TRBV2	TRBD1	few	TGTGCCAGCAATATACCAGGGGGTGAAGCTTTCTTT	CASNIPGGEAFF
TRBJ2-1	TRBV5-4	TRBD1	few	TGTGCCAGCAGCATAAACAGGGGGGCGGGGACCTCCGAGGAGTTCTTC	CASSINRGAGTSEEFF
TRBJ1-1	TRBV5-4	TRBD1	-	TGTGCCAGCAGCATCGGGACAGACTTTAACACTGAAGCTTTCTTT	CASSIGTDFNTEAFF
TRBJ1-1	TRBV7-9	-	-	TGTGCCAGCAGCCCTTCCGGGGGGAGCACTGAAGCTTTCTTT	CASSPSGGSTEAFF
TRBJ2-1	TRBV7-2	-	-	TGTGCCAGCAGCTTAGTGGGTAGCGGATACAATGAGCAGTTCTTC	CASSLVGSGYNEQFF
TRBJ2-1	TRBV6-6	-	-	TGTGCCAGCAGTTACTCCCGGGAGAGAAGGGATGAGCAGTTCTTC	CASSYSRERRDEQFF
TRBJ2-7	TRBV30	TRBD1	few	TGTGCCTGGAGTCGACAGGGCTTATACGAGCAGTACTTC	CAWSRQGLYEQYF
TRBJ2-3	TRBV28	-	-	TGTGCCAGCAGTTTTCTAGCCCGAGATACGCAGTATTTT	CASSFLARDTQYF
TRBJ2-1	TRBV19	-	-	TGTGCCAGTACCCCAGGGGGGTCCGGTACCAATGAGCAGTTCTTC	CASTPGGSGTNEQFF
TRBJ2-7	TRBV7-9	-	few	TGTGCCAGCAGCTCCCGCGCGGCCTACGAGCAGTACTTC	CASSSRAAYEQYF
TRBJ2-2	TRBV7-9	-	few	TGTGCCAGCAGCTTTAGCCCCCCCGGGGAGCTGTTTTTT	CASSFSPPGELFF
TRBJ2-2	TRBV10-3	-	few	TGTGCCATCAGGGGCAACACCGGGGAGCTGTTTTTT	CAIRGNTGELFF
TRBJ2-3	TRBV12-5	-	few	TGTGCTAGTGGTTTGTCAGGCGCAGATACGCAGTATTTT	CASGLSGADTQYF
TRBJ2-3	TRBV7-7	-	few	TGTGCCAGCAGCTTACGGGGAGCTGATACGCAGTATTTT	CASSLRGADTQYF
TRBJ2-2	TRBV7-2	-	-	TGTGCCAGCAGCTTAGCCTCCGGGACAATGGGCCTCGGGGAGCTGTTTTTT	CASSLASGTMGLGELFF
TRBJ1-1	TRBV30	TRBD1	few	TGTGCCTGGAGTGTACTGGCGGGACAGGCTGCTGAAGCTTTCTTT	CAWSVLAGQAAEAFF
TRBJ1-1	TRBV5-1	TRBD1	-	TGCGCCAGCAGCATGCGGACAGGGGACACTGAAGCTTTCTTT	CASSMRTGDTEAFF
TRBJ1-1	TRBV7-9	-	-	TGTGCCAGCAGCCGGTTGAACACTGAAGCTTTCTTT	CASSRLNTEAFF
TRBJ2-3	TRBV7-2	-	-	TGTGCCAGCAGCCCTCCCAACGGAGATACGCAGTATTTT	CASSPPNGDTQYF
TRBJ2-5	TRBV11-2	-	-	TGTGCCAGCAGCTCAGAGCTTCGGGAGACCCAGTACTTC	CASSSELRETQYF
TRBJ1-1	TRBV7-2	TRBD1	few	TGTGCCAGCTCATTAGACAGGGGGATCACTGAAGCTTTCTTT	CASSLDRGITEAFF
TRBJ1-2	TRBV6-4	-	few	TGTGCCAGCAGTGCAGGACTAGACTATGGCTACACCTTC	CASSAGLDYGYTF
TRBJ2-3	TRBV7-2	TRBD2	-	TGTGCCAGCAGCTTAGAGGCTAGCGGAAGGAGCGGGAATACGCAGTATTTT	CASSLEASGRSGNTQYF
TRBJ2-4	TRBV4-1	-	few	TGCGCCAGCAGCCAAGATTGGGGCCAGCTCGACATTCAGTACTTC	CASSQDWGQLDIQYF
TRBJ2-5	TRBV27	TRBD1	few	TGTGCCAGCAGCGAACAGGGGGCCGCAAGAGAGACCCAGTACTTC	CASSEQGAARETQYF
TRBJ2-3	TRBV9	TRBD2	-	TGTGCCAGCAGCCTAAGGACTAGCGGGGGGACAGATACGCAGTATTTT	CASSLRTSGGTDTQYF
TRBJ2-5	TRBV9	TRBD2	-	TGTGCCAGCAGCGCCAATAGCGGGGGGTGGGAGACCCAGTACTTC	CASSANSGGWETQYF
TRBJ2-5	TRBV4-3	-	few	TGCGCCAGCAGCCTAGACAGCGAAGAGACCCAGTACTTC	CASSLDSEETQYF
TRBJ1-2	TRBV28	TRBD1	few	TGTGCCAGCAGTTTGACAGGGGGCTATGGCTACACCTTC	CASSLTGGYGYTF
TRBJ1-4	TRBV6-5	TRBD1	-	TGTGCCAGCAGCTACGATAACAGGGGTGGTGAAAAACTGTTTTTT	CASSYDNRGGEKLFF
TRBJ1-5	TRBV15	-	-	TGTGCCACCAGCAGAGGAGGAAATAGCAATCAGCCCCAGCATTTT	CATSRGGNSNQPQHF
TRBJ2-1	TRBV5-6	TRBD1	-	TGTGCCAGCAGTTCTCTGCACCATCCGGGACAGATCTACAATGAGCAGTTCTTC	CASSSLHHPGQIYNEQFF
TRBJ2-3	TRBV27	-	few	TGTGCCAGCACGCTATCGGGCACAGATACGCAGTATTTT	CASTLSGTDTQYF
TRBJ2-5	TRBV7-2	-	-	TGTGCCAGCAGCCCCCCCCGGCGGCTCGCCCAGTACTTC	CASSPPRRLAQYF
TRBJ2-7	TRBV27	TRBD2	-	TGTGCCAGCAGTGGGGGACTAGCGGGAGCCTACGAGCAGTACTTC	CASSGGLAGAYEQYF
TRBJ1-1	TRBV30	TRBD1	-	TGTGCCTGGGTCAGGGGGACTGAAGCTTTCTTT	CAWVRGTEAFF
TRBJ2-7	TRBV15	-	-	TGTGCCACCAGCCGCGAATCGGGGACCTACGAGCAGTACTTC	CATSRESGTYEQYF
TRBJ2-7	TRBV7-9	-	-	TGTGCCAGCAGAAAGCTTGGGGGGACAGCGCACTCCTACGAGCAGTACTTC	CASRKLGGTAHSYEQYF
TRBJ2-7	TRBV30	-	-	TGTGCCTGGAGTGCCAGCGTCTACGAGCAGTACTTC	CAWSASVYEQYF
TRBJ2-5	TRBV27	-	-	TGTGCCAGCAGTTTATGGGCCAGCCAAGAGACCCAGTACTTC	CASSLWASQETQYF
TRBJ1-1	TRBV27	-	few	TGTGCCAGCAGTCCTCGGACATCCATGAACACTGAAGCTTTCTTT	CASSPRTSMNTEAFF
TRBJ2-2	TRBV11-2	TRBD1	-	TGTGCCATCGGCCAGGGGGCTACCGGGGAGCTGTTTTTT	CAIGQGATGELFF
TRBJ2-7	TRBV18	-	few	TGTGCCAGCTCAGAGGGAACCTACGAGCAGTACTTC	CASSEGTYEQYF
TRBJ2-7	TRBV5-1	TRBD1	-	TGCGCCAGCAGCTTGGGTGGGACAGGCCCTCCCTACGAGCAGTACTTC	CASSLGGTGPPYEQYF
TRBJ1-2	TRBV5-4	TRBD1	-	TGTGCCAGCAGCATGGACAGGGGGCGGACTGACTATGGCTACACCTTC	CASSMDRGRTDYGYTF
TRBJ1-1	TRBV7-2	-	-	TGTGCCAGCAGCGCACACATGACGCGGGGCACTGAAGCTTTCTTT	CASSAHMTRGTEAFF
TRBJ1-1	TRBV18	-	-	TGTGCCAGCTCAGGGGAGCACACTGAAGCTTTCTTT	CASSGEHTEAFF
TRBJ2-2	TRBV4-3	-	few	TGCGCCAGCAGCCCACGAGGAGTAGCGGCCAGGGCCGGGGAGCTGTTTTTT	CASSPRGVAARAGELFF
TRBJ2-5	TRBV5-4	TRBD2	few	TGTGCCAGCAGCGTAGCGGGGGTGGAGACCCAGTACTTC	CASSVAGVETQYF
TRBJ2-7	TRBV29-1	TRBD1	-	TGCAGCGTTCGGGACAGGGCCCTCTCCGAGCAGTACTTC	CSVRDRALSEQYF
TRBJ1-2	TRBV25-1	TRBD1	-	TGTGCCAGCAGTCCCCAGACAGGGGCGGAAGGCTACACCTTC	CASSPQTGAEGYTF
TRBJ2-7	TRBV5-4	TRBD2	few	TGTGCCAGCAGCCGACCATCAGGACTAGCGGTCCCCTACGAGCAGTACTTC	CASSRPSGLAVPYEQYF
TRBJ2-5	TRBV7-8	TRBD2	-	TGTGCCAGCAGCCCTGGGACTACCTCCAGGGAGACCCAGTACTTC	CASSPGTTSRETQYF
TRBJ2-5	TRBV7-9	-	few	TGTGCCAGCAGCTACGAGACAGGCTACCAAGAGACCCAGTACTTC	CASSYETGYQETQYF
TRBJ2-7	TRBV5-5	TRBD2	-	TGTGCCAGCAGCTCTAGCGGGAGTCCCTACCACGAGCAGTACTTC	CASSSSGSPYHEQYF
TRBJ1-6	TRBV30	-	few	TGTGCCTGGAGGCGGCAGAATAATTCACCCCTCCACTTT	CAWRRQNNSPLHF
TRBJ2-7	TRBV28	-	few	TGTGCCAGCACCAGGCCCTATGGAAACGAGCAGTACTTC	CASTRPYGNEQYF